Described below is a single T cell receptor beta chain sequence and its context. What this receptor recognizes is not known. Per-nucleotide qualities are absent, and no much larger clonotype sits a single base away. The library was prepared using PCR. Reads for this sample came from an Illumina HiSeq 4000. High-throughput sequencing was used to profile the TCR beta-chain CDR3 region of every patient. As for how the authors treated the data: A classifier to discriminate distant-metastatic papillary thyroid cancer patients was built from CDR3 differences across clinicopathological groups. Repertoire diversity was assessed with the Shannon index, and tumor-blood repertoire similarity with the Morisita-Horn index. Using fastp at Q25 and MiXCR, TCRdb reprocessed the public reads and kept productive beta chains. The V and J calls here are based on TCRdb, not the publication. Recorded for this sample are around 7,500 clones; 35% to 40% of them occurred a single time. Of the sample, approximately 40% falls within the top ten clones.

This entry is derived from a study of metastatic and nonmetastatic thyroid tumors (dated by TCRdb to the early 2020s). For the study in its entirety: Repertoires were compared across peripheral blood and tumor or nodule tissue samples from malignant and benign thyroid patients.

V is pared back by 6 bases and J by 7 bases, with 4 bases lying between the germline termini. The CDR3 runs 11 amino acids, cysteine and phenylalanine included. Only the CDR3 part of the read is kept: 33 bases, read in frame from the first base. CDR1 and CDR2, looked up from the germline V gene, are MDHEN and SYDVKM. Paper-wide results and their limitations: In both blood and tumor samples, TCR beta diversity was reported to be significantly higher in malignant tumors than in benign nodules.

Before undergoing thyroid surgery, none of the patients had been given any kind of treatment. Patient clinical samples collected from about 2011 to 2018 were retrospectively analysed using T-cell receptor beta sequencing. This receptor was obtained from a female donor with papillary thyroid cancer or a benign thyroid nodule (not recorded which). Some clones in this sample may be carry-over from other donors' samples. The sample consisted of tumor tissue. Here the chain combines TRBV28 and TRBJ1-6; the D gene assignment is ambiguous. The CDR3 is CASSRNSPLHF. The DNA sequence is as follows: TGTGCCAGCAGCAGGAATTCACCCCTCCACTTT.